Each of the 27 T cell receptor beta chains below was sequenced from the same sample in a study of radiation and T cells in renal cell carcinoma. Time point indicated: baseline pretreatment blood. This sample's treatment: 15 Gy SBRT to primary tumor, nephrectomy 4 weeks later. Here immunoSEQ multiplex PCR was the method, and the copy in TCRdb shows in-frame clones only, minus some. Altogether about 150,000 clones are present, roughly 90% being singletons, with the ten largest covering over 3.5%. This sample comprised blood, obtained from a patient whose treatment included radiotherapy and nephrectomy. Receptors originate from a woman in her 70s with renal cell carcinoma.

J is TRBJ1-5 and V is TRBV5-1; D is perhaps TRBD1 (6 bases). V was clipped by 0 bases and J by 0 bases, with 7 bases between them. CDR1 is SGHRS, CDR2 YFSETQ, per germline. CDR3 length: 15 residues. CDR3 coding DNA: TGCGCCAGCAGCTTGGAGGGGGATAGCAATCAGCCCCAGCATTTT. Its translation: CASSLEGDSNQPQHF.

The chain has TRBV12-1 and TRBJ1-2; no DNA check was done on the table's D call, TRBD1. TRBV12-1 is termed a pseudogene. This CDR3 contains 14 residues. CDR3 loop: CASSFQQACDGYTF. CDR3 sequence (DNA): TGTGCCAGCAGCTTTCAACAGGCGTGTGATGGCTACACCTTC.

This clone was picked up a small number of times. V and J are TRBV5-1 and TRBJ2-1; D is possibly TRBD1 or TRBD2 (5 bases each). Trimming pared 1 base from V and 7 bases from J, leaving 9 bases between. CDR3 size: 13 residues. Germline values: CDR1 SGHRS, CDR2 YFSETQ. This CDR3 reads CASSLKEGNEQFF. DNA of the CDR3: TGCGCCAGCAGCTTGAAAGAGGGGAATGAGCAGTTCTTC.

The rearrangement links TRBV27 to TRBJ1-2, with 10 bases identical to TRBD1. In germline, CDR1 is MNHEY, CDR2 SMNVEV (reference sequence). The junction had 10 bases not matched to a gene; V was cut back by 5 bases and J by 10 bases. The CDR3 totals 14 residues. This chain's CDR3 is CASSRLDRGSDYTF. The CDR3 bases are TGTGCCAGCAGTAGGCTGGACAGGGGGTCTGACTACACCTTC.

This chain links TRBV10-2 with TRBJ1-5; D call uncertain. This CDR3 region has 13 residues. Germline assignment: CDR1 WSHSY and CDR2 SAAADI. Between the trimmed V and J ends, which lost 2 bases and 4 bases, there was a span of 6 bases. The chain's CDR3 is CASSETANQPQHF. CDR3 coding DNA: TGCGCCAGCAGTGAGACAGCAAATCAGCCCCAGCATTTT.

The chain links TRBV29-1 to TRBJ2-5, with TRBD1 matching 8 bases. Germline V gene lookup returns CDR1 SQVTM and CDR2 ANQGSEA. This CDR3 spans 13 amino acids. The junction had 6 bases not matched to a gene; V was cut back by 5 bases and J by 4 bases. The CDR3 sequence: CSVRQGSGETQYF. The CDR3 DNA follows: TGCAGCGTTAGACAGGGGTCGGGAGAGACCCAGTACTTC.

This chain links TRBV11-2 with TRBJ2-6; D is unresolved. CDR3 length: 16 amino acids. Germline assignment: CDR1 SGHAT and CDR2 FQNNGV. Trimming removed 5 bases at V and 0 bases at J, with 11 bases between. CDR3 residues: CASSPWAPSGANVLTF. The CDR3 DNA sequence: TGTGCCAGCAGCCCCTGGGCTCCCTCTGGGGCCAACGTCCTGACTTTC.

The V call is TRBV6-1, the J call TRBJ2-5; 8 nucleotides agree with TRBD1. With V trimmed by 0 bases and J by 6 bases, 6 bases remained unmatched. The CDR3 extends over 15 amino acids. Germline V gives CDR1 MNHNS, CDR2 SASEGT. The CDR3 DNA reads as TGTGCCAGCAGTGAAGCCGAATGGACAGGGAAGACCCAGTACTTC. It encodes CASSEAEWTGKTQYF.

The rearrangement links TRBV19 to TRBJ1-2; 8 bases map to TRBD1. V lost 4 bases, J lost 3 bases, and 4 bases stayed unmatched. This CDR3 spans 14 amino acids. From germline, CDR1 is LNHDA and CDR2 SQIVND (reference sequence). In DNA form, the CDR3 reads TGTGCCAGTAGTACTACGACAGGGGACTATGGCTACACCTTC. Translation: CASSTTTGDYGYTF.

The V and J genes are TRBV29-1 and TRBJ2-1; no definite D call. Germline assignment: CDR1 SQVTM and CDR2 ANQGSEA. Trimming took 6 bases from V and 5 from J, leaving 5 bases between them. The CDR3 runs to 10 residues. The CDR3 loop reads CSVQHNEQFF. The CDR3 nucleotides are TGCAGCGTACAGCACAATGAGCAGTTCTTC.

V is TRBV14 and J is TRBJ2-5, with D perhaps matching TRBD1 (6 bases). Trimming shortened V by 0 bases and J by 5 bases, and 13 bases separated the two germline ends. Germline CDR1 and CDR2: SGHDN and FVKESK. This CDR3 is built from 15 residues. The CDR3 region has the DNA TGTGCCAGCAGCCAAGAAAGAGGGGGTTGGGAGACCCAGTACTTC. Translated, it gives CASSQERGGWETQYF.

The rearrangement uses TRBV7-2 and TRBJ2-7, with 8 bases matching TRBD2. The V segment lost 2 bases and the J segment 3 bases; nucleotides outside the gene matches: 3. This CDR3 has 14 residues. Germline values: CDR1 SGHTA, CDR2 FQGNSA. This chain's CDR3 is CASSLTSGFYEQYF. The CDR3, as DNA: TGTGCCAGCAGCTTAACTAGCGGCTTCTACGAGCAGTACTTC.

V gene TRBV6-1 combines with J gene TRBJ2-7, with a tentative D call TRBD1 (6 bases). The V and J ends lost 4 bases and 2 bases respectively, with 9 bases between them. Germline CDR1 is MNHNS and CDR2 is SASEGT. CDR3 length: 13 residues. Here the CDR3 reads CASSVGDTYEQYF. The CDR3 coding sequence is TGTGCCAGCAGTGTGGGGGACACCTACGAGCAGTACTTC.

The chain combines TRBV18 with TRBJ1-1, with TRBD1 matching over 11 bases. The CDR3 extends over 16 amino acids. The junction had 4 bases not matched to a gene; V was cut back by 2 bases and J by 2 bases. The germline gives CDR1 KGHSH, CDR2 LQKENI. CDR3 amino acids: CASSPGTGGGNTEAFF. The CDR3 DNA sequence: TGTGCCAGCTCACCAGGGACAGGGGGAGGTAACACTGAAGCTTTCTTT.

The CDR3 DNA reads as TGTGCCAGCAGTTACAGGGACCATACATACGAGCAGTACTTC. Translating gives CASSYRDHTYEQYF. J is TRBJ2-7 and V is TRBV6-5; D may correspond to TRBD1 or TRBD2 (5 bases each). Germline V gene sequence: CDR1 MNHEY, CDR2 SVGAGI. V lost 2 bases to trimming and J lost 4 bases, with 12 bases between them. The CDR3 covers 14 residues.

V usage is TRBV15 and J usage is TRBJ1-1, with TRBD1 as a possible D gene (5 bases). This CDR3 spans 16 amino acids. Germline V gene data show CDR1 as LNHNV and CDR2 as YYDKDF (reference sequence). Trimming shortened V by 1 base and J by 7 bases, and 19 bases separated the two germline ends. CDR3 in amino acids: CATSRAGAALSGEAFF. The CDR3 region has the DNA TGTGCCACCAGCAGAGCTGGGGCCGCCCTAAGCGGTGAAGCTTTCTTT.

V usage is TRBV7-8 and J usage is TRBJ1-2, with D maybe TRBD1 (6 bases). The CDR3 length is 13 residues. Germline V gene data show CDR1 as SGHVS and CDR2 as FQNEAQ. Deletions cut 5 bases from V and 5 bases from J, with 12 bases between. The CDR3 spells CASSPLGAYGYTF. The DNA of the CDR3 is TGTGCCAGCAGCCCCTTGGGGGCGTATGGCTACACCTTC.

The DNA of the CDR3 is TGTGCCAGCAGCTTGGCCTGGAGCTCTGGGGCCAACGTCCTGACTTTC. Its translation is CASSLAWSSGANVLTF. The gene calls are TRBV5-4 and TRBJ2-6; D gene ambiguous. Germline V gene lookup returns CDR1 SGHNT and CDR2 YYREEE (reference sequence). Deletions cut 0 bases from V and 0 bases from J, with 7 bases between. The CDR3 has 16 amino acids.

V usage is TRBV18 and J usage is TRBJ2-3; D is ambiguous. Germline V lookup: CDR1 KGHSH, CDR2 LQKENI. The V end was cut by 1 base, the J end by 0 bases, with 14 bases between. The CDR3 extends over 17 amino acids. This CDR3 reads CASSPLASPTSTDTQYF. The CDR3 DNA follows: TGTGCCAGCTCACCACTAGCAAGCCCTACTAGCACAGATACGCAGTATTTT.

The rearrangement joins TRBV9 to TRBJ2-3; D is unclear. The ends were cut back, 0 bases at V and 2 bases at J, with 13 bases in the middle. The CDR3 sequence is 16 residues long. CDR1 is SGDLS, CDR2 YYNGEE, per germline. Here the CDR3 DNA reads TGTGCCAGCAGCGTAGGGGTAACAGTTATCACAGATACGCAGTATTTT. Amino acid sequence: CASSVGVTVITDTQYF.

V and J are TRBV28 and TRBJ2-7; 7 bases are a match to TRBD1. V was clipped by 1 base and J by 0 bases; unmatched bases: 6. The CDR3 is 16 residues long. CDR1 is MDHEN and CDR2 is SYDVKM in the germline V gene. The CDR3 sequence is CASSLSGQILSYEQYF. The CDR3 DNA reads TGTGCCAGCAGTTTATCGGGACAGATACTCTCCTACGAGCAGTACTTC.

The J gene is TRBJ1-3, the V gene TRBV30, with D tentatively TRBD1 (5 bases). Germline-derived CDR1 and CDR2 are GTSNPN and SVGIG (reference sequence). Trimming took off 4 bases at V and 5 bases at J, with 21 bases between the two ends. CDR3 length: 16 residues. CDR3 DNA: TGTGCCTGGAAAGGAGGACTAGGGCAGGGTAGAAACACCATATATTTT. This translates into CAWKGGLGQGRNTIYF.

The chain has TRBV7-3 and TRBJ1-1; D gene unclear. V lost 3 bases and J lost 5, with 10 bases in between. This CDR3 is 13 amino acids long. Germline V gene data show CDR1 as SGHTA and CDR2 as FQGTGA. The CDR3: CASSFGPITEAFF. CDR3 DNA: TGTGCCAGCAGCTTCGGACCGATAACTGAAGCTTTCTTT.

The chain uses TRBV6-6 and TRBJ1-6; D is perhaps TRBD1 (5 bases). This CDR3 is built from 14 residues. The germline V gene encodes CDR1 MNHNY and CDR2 SVGAGI (reference sequence). V lost 2 bases, J lost 5 bases, and 7 bases lay in between. Here the CDR3 DNA reads TGTGCCAGCAGTTACGGGACGGATAATTCACCCCTCCACTTT. Amino acids: CASSYGTDNSPLHF.

The rearrangement joins TRBV27 to TRBJ2-7, with D unclear. V dropped 3 bases and J dropped 2 bases, with 14 bases sitting between them. The germline CDR1 and CDR2 sequences are MNHEY and SMNVEV (reference sequence). This CDR3 is built from 15 residues. CDR3 DNA: TGTGCCAGCAGTTTTGTTCCGGACGGTACCTACGAGCAGTACTTC. The encoded protein is CASSFVPDGTYEQYF.

The V call is TRBV2, the J call TRBJ2-3, with D tentatively TRBD2 (5 bases). The CDR3 consists of 14 residues. With 6 bases removed from V and 3 bases from J, the gap between germline ends came to 13 bases. Germline CDR1 SNHLY, CDR2 FYNNEI. As DNA, the CDR3 is TGTGCCAGCAGGGAGCGGAGGAGGACAGATACGCAGTATTTT. Its protein product is CASRERRRTDTQYF.

The table lists this clone with a few counts. V gene TRBV30 combines with J gene TRBJ2-3; weak D call: TRBD1 (6 bases). The V gene's germline CDR1 is GTSNPN and CDR2 SVGIG (reference sequence). This CDR3 comprises 14 residues. Trimming stripped 1 base from V and 3 bases from J, with 11 bases between. This CDR3 reads CAWSGGRGTDTQYF. The CDR3 coding sequence is TGTGCCTGGAGTGGGGGAAGGGGGACAGATACGCAGTATTTT.